This record looks at one T cell receptor (beta chain) sequence and its context. Its antigen is currently unknown. The PCR ran on 60 Vbeta and 13 Jbeta primers. Data came from immunoSEQ multiplex PCR; TCRdb stores just in-frame clones and leaves some out. The table shows around 200,000 clones, with approximately 75% occurring only once. The data stem from a study of cytomegalovirus exposure and HLA in healthy donors. At the level of the study: Assignment to the Caucasian-associated ancestry cluster applied to approximately 79% of the approximately 400 genotyped donors. Overall study results and limits: Later on, analysis showed that most CMV-associated TCR beta chains appeared to be HLA-restricted. The authors listed 150 to 200 TCR beta chains as cytomegalovirus-associated.

The ends lost 6 bases at V and 6 bases at J; junction bases unmatched: 11. Germline V gives CDR1 LGHNT, CDR2 FRNRAP. This CDR3 region has 14 residues. The rearrangement joins TRBV12-5 to TRBJ2-7, with 7 bases matching TRBD2. The receptor comes from a man aged 25-45 years in good health and CMV-seropositive. Sample: PBMCs. The CDR3 DNA is TGTGCTAGTGGCCCGGGACTAAGAAATGGCGAGCAGTACTTC. Translated: CASGPGLRNGEQYF.